This record looks at one T cell receptor beta chain sequence and its context. The specificity of this receptor is unknown. The sample holds no much larger clone one base away, and base qualities are not on file. This entry belongs to a study of vaccination and CD4 T cells after COVID-19 (dated by TCRdb to 2021 to 2024). About the investigation overall: Every convalescent patient had a positive nasal swab PCR test for SARS-CoV-2, with mild disease in eight to ten patients and severe disease in one. In the convalescent cohort there were six males and four females, among whom were two Hispanic individuals, seven Caucasians, two Asians and one multiracial person. Participants received two doses of either the Pfizer-BioNTech BNT162b2 vaccine (n=8) or the Moderna mRNA-1273 vaccine (n=2). Post-COVID blood samples from convalescent patients were collected a median of around 100 days after diagnosis, with a range of 35 to 161 days. Post-vaccine blood samples were taken a median of roughly 72 days after the second vaccine dose, with a range of 14 to 241 days. The cultures were stimulated with overlapping spike peptide pools from SARS-CoV-2 and from the common cold coronaviruses HCoV-NL63, HCoV-OC43 and HCoV-229E. In control cultures, a CEFX viral epitope pool was used as positive control, an HIV-1 Nef peptide pool was used as negative control, or no peptide was added. In over 8 COVID-19 convalescent patients and a few infection-naive healthy vaccine recipients, researchers compared the spike-specific CD4+ TCR repertoire from before mRNA vaccination with the repertoire from after. The paper as a whole reports these results and caveats: Among the post-vaccine SARS-CoV-2-reactive clones in convalescent patients, a median around 86% showed up only after vaccination, which suggests vaccine-specific priming. In convalescent patients, nearly all vaccine-specific clones (304 of 307) were found to be mono-reactive for SARS-CoV-2 spike rather than cross-reactive with common cold coronaviruses. An increase in the median number of SARS-CoV-2-reactive clonotypes from 20 to 25 after infection to a few dozen after vaccination was observed, but the change was not found to be significant. Relatively few convalescent patients were included in the study, and early timepoints after natural infection were not analyzed.

Libraries were prepared through PCR. At the Johns Hopkins FTIC core, DNA from the cultured CD4+ T cells underwent TCR sequencing with the Oncomine TCR Beta short-read assay. The QIAamp micro DNA kit was used to extract genomic DNA from the cultured CD4+ T cells. Oncomine TCR Beta libraries made from cultured CD4+ T cells were pooled using unique dual indexes and sequenced on an Illumina iSeq 100. The authors' analysis ran thus. Non-productive sequences were removed, and CDR3s not starting with C, not ending with F or W, or shorter than 7 amino acids were discarded. The MANAFEST web application identified antigen-specific clonotypes by comparing peptide-stimulated wells against reference wells and other culture wells. Positive clones required FDR below 0.05, an odds ratio above 5, and productive frequency above 0.1% in at least two of three replicate wells. A clonotype was classed as cross-reactive if the clonotype showed significant expansion both in SARS-CoV-2 spike wells and in at least one common cold coronavirus spike condition. Levenshtein distances (stringdist) and unrooted phylogenetic trees (ape) in R version 3.6.1 were used to assess CDR3 homology. In-frame beta chains were kept once TCRdb had trimmed the public reads at Q25 with fastp and called clones with MiXCR. Each entry is one CDR3 protein sequence, shown with its most common DNA and genes. The V and J calls were not made by the authors but by TCRdb's processing. This sample is represented by some 10,000 distinct CDR3 sequences; about 60% of them were singletons. The ten largest clonotypes hold 7.3% of the sample.

The treatment or condition label on this specimen signifies: approximately 9-day PBMC culture with coronavirus spike peptide pools or control peptides (ViraFEST assay). The ViraFEST assay was used in the study, in which antigen-specific T cells were expanded with peptide pools and expanded clonotypes were subsequently identified by TCR sequencing. The convalescent patients' positive SARS-CoV-2 PCR tests fell between March and December 2020, which was before the Alpha, Beta and Delta variants emerged in the United States. Each well held around 2 million PBMCs cultured with approximately 10 ug/ml peptide pools in IMDM containing roughly 5% human AB serum and approximately 10 IU/ml IL-2. Half of the culture medium was replaced with fresh IL-2-containing medium on days 3 and 7. Once the cells had been in culture for around nine days, the EasySep CD4+ T cell isolation kit was used to isolate CD4+ T cells by negative selection. PBMCs were separated from whole blood using Ficoll-Paque Plus gradient centrifugation and then either used fresh or cryopreserved at -140C. Culture conditions were generally each tested in triplicate wells.

Sequenced material: CD4+ T cells from blood, cultured in vitro. The sequence derives from a human donor who had recovered from COVID-19.

The CDR3 region reads CSGVGGNTEAFF. The DNA sequence reads TGCAGTGGCGTGGGTGGAAACACTGAAGCTTTCTTT. This chain joins TRBV20-1 to TRBJ1-1; no D gene can be assigned with confidence. Including the terminal cysteine and phenylalanine, the CDR3 comprises 12 residues. The only DNA kept is the CDR3, 36 bases in frame from the first base. Per the germline V gene (reference sequence), DFQATT is the CDR1 and SNEGSKA is the CDR2. V was cut back by 7 bases and J by 2 bases, leaving a gap of 11 bases between them.